Presented here are 27 T cell receptor beta chains from one specimen sequenced in a study of T cell responses to AZD1222 COVID-19 vaccine. Data came from immunoSEQ multiplex PCR; TCRdb stores just in-frame clones and leaves some out. The repertoire has roughly 93,000 clones, under 90% of them found once; the top ten carry approximately 25%. The sample in question was peripheral blood, obtained on day 0 of AZD1222 vaccination. The receptors were sampled from an adult in good health.

The rearrangement joins TRBV3-1 (or the pseudogene TRBV3-2) to TRBJ1-5; D is unresolved. V was cut by 0 bases and J by 6 bases, with 6 bases left in between. CDR3 length: 13 residues. From germline, CDR1 is LGHDT and CDR2 YNNKEL (reference sequence). CDR3 sequence (DNA): TGTGCCAGCAGCCAAGATTTGTCTCAGCCCCAGCATTTT. Its translation is CASSQDLSQPQHF.

The chain carries TRBV10-3 and TRBJ2-7, with D maybe TRBD1 (5 bases). The CDR3 totals 12 residues. Trimming took 4 bases from V and 7 from J, leaving 11 bases between them. Germline-derived CDR1 and CDR2 are ENHRY and SYGVKD. The CDR3 sequence is CAISGGSQEQYF. In DNA form, the CDR3 reads TGTGCCATCAGTGGGGGCAGTCAGGAGCAGTACTTC.

This chain joins TRBV24-1 and TRBJ1-5; no firm D call. V lost 7 bases and J lost 6, with 3 bases in between. Germline lookup yields CDR1 KGHDR and CDR2 SFDVKD. This CDR3 comprises 10 residues. CDR3 sequence (DNA): TGTGCCACCAGAGGTCAGCCCCAGCATTTT. Protein product: CATRGQPQHF.

The chain combines TRBV5-1 with TRBJ2-3, with D perhaps TRBD1 or TRBD2 (6 bases each). This CDR3 is 14 amino acids long. Trimming cost V 4 bases and J 4 bases, with 13 bases left between them. Germline lookup yields CDR1 SGHRS and CDR2 YFSETQ. The CDR3 spells CASSLKGGADTQYF. The CDR3 DNA is TGCGCCAGCAGCCTAAAGGGGGGAGCAGATACGCAGTATTTT. Full variable domain (missing parts from reference TRBV5-1 and TRBJ2-3): KAGVTQTPRYLIKTRGQQVTLSCSPISGHRSVSWYQQTPGQGLQFLFEYFSETQRNKGNFPGRFSGRQFSNSRSEMNVSTLELGDSALYLCASSLKGGADTQYFGPGTRLTVL.

J is TRBJ2-2 and V is TRBV28; 10 nucleotides match TRBD1. After removal of 1 base from V and 6 bases from J, the junction contained 8 bases not matched to a gene. The germline V gene has CDR1 MDHEN and CDR2 SYDVKM. This CDR3 contains 17 residues. The CDR3 sequence is CASSLSSGQGRAGELFF. The CDR3 DNA reads TGTGCCAGCAGTTTATCTTCGGGACAGGGGAGGGCCGGGGAGCTGTTTTTT.

The chain has TRBV5-1 and TRBJ2-5, with 8 bases fitting TRBD2. This CDR3 is 13 amino acids long. The germline V gene has CDR1 SGHRS and CDR2 YFSETQ. J lost 1 base, V lost 7 bases, and 3 bases had no gene match. The chain's CDR3 is CASREGRQETQYF. In DNA, the CDR3 is TGCGCCAGCCGGGAGGGGCGCCAAGAGACCCAGTACTTC.

The chain carries TRBV30 and TRBJ1-6; perhaps TRBD1 as D (6 bases). The germline CDR1 and CDR2 sequences are GTSNPN and SVGIG (reference sequence). Trimming pared 4 bases from V and 12 bases from J, leaving 13 bases between. This CDR3 spans 12 amino acids. The CDR3 loop reads CAWTWGQEPLHF. In nucleotides, the CDR3 is TGTGCCTGGACATGGGGGCAGGAACCCCTCCACTTT.

The chain couples TRBV7-6 to TRBJ2-1; TRBD1 aligns across 7 bases. Losses at the gene ends were 5 bases for V and 8 bases for J; bases not matched to a gene: 12. The CDR3 spans 15 residues. Germline V gives CDR1 SGHVS, CDR2 FNYEAQ. CDR3 coding DNA: TGTGCCAGCAGCGAAGGGGGCCCTTCGGGTGATGAGCAGTTCTTC. Its translation is CASSEGGPSGDEQFF. Filled out from reference TRBV7-6 and TRBJ2-1, the complete variable domain reads GAGVSQSPRYKVTKRGQDVALRCDPISGHVSLYWYRQALGQGPEFLTYFNYEAQQDKSGLPNDRFSAERPEGSISTLTIQRTEQRDSAMYRCASSEGGPSGDEQFFGPGTRLTVL.

The V and J genes are TRBV11-3 and TRBJ1-1; 9 bases are a match to TRBD1. The CDR3 sequence is 17 residues long. The ends lost 5 bases at V and 0 bases at J; junction bases unmatched: 10. The V gene's germline CDR1 is SGHNT and CDR2 YENEEA. In nucleotides, the CDR3 is TGTGCCAGCAGCCTAGGCTTATGGGACAGGGTGAACACTGAAGCTTTCTTT. It specifies CASSLGLWDRVNTEAFF.

The chain joins TRBV28 to TRBJ2-6; 8 bases align to TRBD1. The CDR3 contains 15 residues. Germline lookup yields CDR1 MDHEN and CDR2 SYDVKM. The V and J ends lost 10 bases and 2 bases, in that order; junction bases with no gene match: 7. The CDR3 DNA sequence: TGTGCCACTGTGACAGGGGCGGCTGGGGCCAACGTCCTGACTTTC. Its protein is CATVTGAAGANVLTF.

The chain carries TRBV27 and TRBJ1-1, with 7 bases that match TRBD1. V lost 5 bases to trimming and J lost 4 bases; unmatched junction nucleotides: 1. The CDR3 is made up of 12 amino acids. Germline-derived CDR1 and CDR2 are MNHEY and SMNVEV (reference sequence). CDR3 sequence (DNA): TGTGCCAGCAGTACAGGGGCCACTGAAGCTTTCTTT. Amino acid sequence: CASSTGATEAFF.

This sequence joins TRBV28 and TRBJ1-5; D is possibly TRBD1 (6 bases). The CDR3 has 16 amino acids. V lost 3 bases to trimming and J lost 3 bases, with 15 bases between them. Germline assignment: CDR1 MDHEN and CDR2 SYDVKM. CDR3 sequence: CASSFGGTGFNQPQHF. For the CDR3, the DNA is TGTGCCAGCAGTTTTGGTGGTACAGGGTTCAATCAGCCCCAGCATTTT.

Here the CDR3 DNA reads TGTGCCAGCAGCTTGGTTCGGGGGCTGAGCACTGAAGCTTTCTTT. It encodes CASSLVRGLSTEAFF. V and J are TRBV5-6 and TRBJ1-1, with D maybe TRBD1 (6 bases). The germline gives CDR1 SGHDT, CDR2 YYEEEE. The germline V and J ends were trimmed by 0 bases and 4 bases, with 13 bases remaining between them. The CDR3 has 15 residues.

The chain employs TRBV20-1 and TRBJ1-5; D is ambiguous. This CDR3 has 13 amino acids. V dropped 3 bases and J dropped 8 bases, with 14 bases sitting between them. Germline CDR1 and CDR2: DFQATT and SNEGSKA (reference sequence). CDR3 DNA sequence: TGCAGTGCTAGTGAGGACCCGGAGGAGCCCCAGCATTTT. Protein product: CSASEDPEEPQHF.

This chain connects TRBV30 to TRBJ1-5; no firm D call. V was shortened by 1 base and J by 7 bases, with 11 bases between the two germline ends. The germline V gene has CDR1 GTSNPN and CDR2 SVGIG (reference sequence). The CDR3 has 13 amino acids. CDR3: CAWSDRGGQPQHF. The CDR3 DNA is TGTGCCTGGAGTGACCGGGGAGGACAGCCCCAGCATTTT.

V and J are TRBV7-2 and TRBJ1-3; D is possibly TRBD1 (5 bases). V was cut by 6 bases and J by 3 bases, with 9 bases left in between. In germline, CDR1 is SGHTA, CDR2 FQGNSA. The CDR3 is made up of 13 amino acids. The CDR3 reads CASRQGVGNTIYF. CDR3 in DNA: TGTGCCAGCAGGCAGGGTGTTGGAAACACCATATATTTT.

This sequence joins TRBV6-5 and TRBJ1-4; D uncertain. V was cut by 6 bases and J by 5 bases, with 10 bases left in between. The CDR3 spans 13 residues. The germline CDR1 and CDR2 sequences are MNHEY and SVGAGI. The CDR3 DNA reads as TGTGCCAGCAGGCCGACGTCAAATGAAAAACTGTTTTTT. Protein sequence: CASRPTSNEKLFF.

This chain links TRBV15 with TRBJ1-1, with a tentative D call TRBD1 (5 bases). Trimming removed 3 bases at V and 3 bases at J, with 14 bases between. The CDR3 has 15 amino acids. Germline-derived CDR1 and CDR2 are LNHNV and YYDKDF (reference sequence). Here the CDR3 DNA reads TGTGCCACCAGCAGGTTCCGGGGACGGTACACTGAAGCTTTCTTT. Translation gives CATSRFRGRYTEAFF.

The chain carries TRBV7-9 and TRBJ1-1; D uncertain. V was pared by 1 base and J by 4 bases, with 10 bases between. This CDR3 is built from 14 residues. CDR1 SEHNR and CDR2 FQNEAQ come from the germline V gene (reference sequence). The CDR3 DNA reads TGTGCCAGCAGCTTAGTGACTTCAGCCACTGAAGCTTTCTTT. Protein: CASSLVTSATEAFF.

J is TRBJ2-7 and V is TRBV5-1; D ambiguous. From germline, CDR1 is SGHRS and CDR2 YFSETQ. This CDR3 contains 15 residues. Deletions cut 4 bases from V and 0 bases from J, with 14 bases between. CDR3 amino acids: CASSLRGIDSYEQYF. The CDR3 DNA reads TGCGCCAGCAGCCTGCGAGGTATCGACTCCTACGAGCAGTACTTC.

V and J are TRBV28 and TRBJ2-1; 10 nucleotides line up with TRBD2. Germline V gene data show CDR1 as MDHEN and CDR2 as SYDVKM. This CDR3 is 14 amino acids long. The trim removed 3 bases at V and 9 bases at J, leaving 5 bases unmatched. DNA of the CDR3: TGTGCCAGCAGTTTCCCTAGCGGGAGTGGTGAGCAGTTCTTC. Amino acids: CASSFPSGSGEQFF.

The J gene is TRBJ1-2, the V gene TRBV7-2; 8 bases are shared with TRBD1. Germline-derived CDR1 and CDR2 are SGHTA and FQGNSA. CDR3 length: 17 residues. With V trimmed by 5 bases and J by 2 bases, 13 bases remained unmatched. As DNA, the CDR3 is TGTGCCAGCAGCCCTCCTACAGGGGGGGCGAGCAACTATGGCTACACCTTC. Its translation: CASSPPTGGASNYGYTF. Full variable domain (outside the CDR3, taken from reference TRBV7-2 and TRBJ1-2): GAGVSQSPSNKVTEKGKDVELRCDPISGHTALYWYRQSLGQGLEFLIYFQGNSAPDKSGLPSDRFSAERTGGSVSTLTIQRTQQEDSAVYLCASSPPTGGASNYGYTFGSGTRLTVV.

V usage is TRBV5-1 and J usage is TRBJ2-1, with no clear D. The CDR3 consists of 16 residues. The germline gives CDR1 SGHRS, CDR2 YFSETQ. Trimming pared 1 base from V and 0 bases from J, leaving 11 bases between. CDR3 bases: TGCGCCAGCAGCTTGAACTTCCCGAGCTCCTACAATGAGCAGTTCTTC. Its protein is CASSLNFPSSYNEQFF.

The chain joins TRBV5-4 to TRBJ1-2; tentatively, D is TRBD1 (6 bases). The CDR3 runs 14 residues. V shed 4 bases and J shed 8 bases, with 18 bases lying between them. Looked up from germline, CDR1 is SGHNT and CDR2 is YYREEE (reference sequence). Written as DNA, the CDR3 is TGTGCCAGCAGCCCAGGGGACACCCGGATGGGCTACACCTTC. Encoded protein: CASSPGDTRMGYTF.

The chain has TRBV7-9 and TRBJ2-1; TRBD1 aligns across 7 bases. Germline V lookup: CDR1 SEHNR, CDR2 FQNEAQ (reference sequence). This CDR3 has 15 residues. V gave up 5 bases and J gave up 0 bases; unmatched junction bases: 4. CDR3 protein: CASSTGDVSYNEQFF. The DNA of the CDR3 is TGTGCCAGCAGCACAGGGGACGTCTCCTACAATGAGCAGTTCTTC.

The chain couples TRBV28 to TRBJ2-7; TRBD2 matches at 10 bases. The germline V gene has CDR1 MDHEN and CDR2 SYDVKM. With V trimmed by 3 bases and J by 2 bases, 4 bases remained unmatched. The CDR3 length is 15 residues. The CDR3 spells CASSFRTSGAYEQYF. In DNA form, the CDR3 reads TGTGCCAGCAGTTTCCGGACTAGCGGAGCCTACGAGCAGTACTTC.

V gene TRBV7-2 combines with J gene TRBJ2-3; tentatively, D is TRBD1 or TRBD2 (5 bases each). V lost 2 bases, J lost 7 bases, and 10 bases lay in between. Per the germline V gene, CDR1 is SGHTA and CDR2 is FQGNSA. The CDR3 is 13 residues long. This CDR3 is CASSLPGPNTQYF. CDR3 DNA: TGTGCCAGCAGCTTACCGGGACCGAATACGCAGTATTTT.